The T cell receptor beta chain under discussion was sequenced for a study of shared clonotypes between healthy human individuals. A remark on this clone: Its antigen is as yet unknown.

Study findings and constraints: Few donors restricted represented genetic and exposure-history diversity.

Repertoires were generated with immunoSEQ multiplex PCR, while TCRdb's copy carries only in-frame clones and drops some. The sample includes 1,500,000 or so clones, roughly 96% of them seen just once. The CDR3 sequence is 18 residues long. In germline, CDR1 is LGHNA, CDR2 YNFKEQ. Losses at the gene ends were 0 bases for V and 1 base for J; bases not matched to a gene: 11. The sequence was obtained from a young man in good health. The chain has TRBV4-2 and TRBJ2-7; 8 bases map to TRBD2. Sample: naive CD4+ T cells sorted from blood. Sample subset: CD45RA+ positively selected. This chain's CDR3 is CASSQDPSGSGYSYEQYF. In DNA form, the CDR3 reads TGTGCCAGCAGCCAAGATCCGAGCGGGAGTGGGTATTCCTACGAGCAGTACTTC.